This T cell receptor (beta chain) was identified in a study of CD8+ T cells in alopecia areata. Study overall: Each day, treated patients took oral tofacitinib twice, at 5 to 10 mg per dose.

Treatment noted: oral pan-JAK inhibitor, 5-10 mg twice daily. The investigators collected lesional scalp punch biopsies and peripheral blood from alopecia areata patients. Extraction and reverse transcription of RNA yielded cDNA as the sequencing template. Sequenced by immunoSEQ multiplex PCR; TCRdb stores in-frame clones only, minus some. The sample comprises 150,000 to 200,000 clones, roughly 70% of which are singletons, and approximately 1.3% rests with the top ten. The CDR3 contains 15 residues. Germline V gives CDR1 SGDLS, CDR2 YYNGEE. V shed 0 bases and J 5 bases; nucleotides not matched to a gene: 5. The table lists this clone with a few counts.

This sequence was found in a human donor with alopecia areata. The V call is TRBV9, the J call TRBJ1-5, with 7 bases fitting TRBD1. The sample in question was CD4+ T cells sorted from blood, obtained around week 50, from a patient treated with tofacitinib. The CDR3 loop is CASSVGGTEDQPQHF. The CDR3 nucleotides read TGTGCCAGCAGCGTAGGTGGGACAGAGGATCAGCCCCAGCATTTT.